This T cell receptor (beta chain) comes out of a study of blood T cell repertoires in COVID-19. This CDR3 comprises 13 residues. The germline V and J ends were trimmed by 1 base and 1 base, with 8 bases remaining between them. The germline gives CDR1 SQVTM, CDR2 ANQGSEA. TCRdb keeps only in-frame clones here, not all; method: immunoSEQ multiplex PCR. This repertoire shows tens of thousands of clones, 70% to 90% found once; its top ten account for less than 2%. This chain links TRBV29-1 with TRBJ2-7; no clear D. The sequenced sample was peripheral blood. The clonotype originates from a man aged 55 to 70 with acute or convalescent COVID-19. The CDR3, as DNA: TGCAGCGTTGAAGGTGGAGAATCCTACGAGCAGTACTTC. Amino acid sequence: CSVEGGESYEQYF.